This paragraph reports one TCR beta chain. Its target is not known. The data originate from a study of cytomegalovirus exposure and HLA in healthy donors. At the level of the study: Unique TCR beta sequences numbering some 120 million came from 190 million or so T cells in an earlier analysis.

Broader study findings: Reportedly, fewer N-insertions than the approximately 700-donor mean appeared in an Asian-associated ancestry cluster in a later analysis. Productive rates of about 87% or about 30% were seen for most TCR beta V segments in an earlier analysis. Several top significant clusters appeared, in a later analysis, to be linked to common viral pathogens.

Primers for the PCR totalled 60 Vbeta and 13 Jbeta. TCRdb's copy holds only in-frame clones and misses some; the assay was immunoSEQ multiplex PCR. Of about 130,000 clones listed, around 70% are singletons. Sequences were obtained from PBMCs. The sequence was obtained from a man aged 25-40 years in good health and CMV-seropositive.

CDR3 nucleotide sequence: TGCGCCAGCAGCTTGCCCTTGGTTCCGCGGGAGGGCCACCATACGCAGTATTTT. This codes for CASSLPLVPREGHHTQYF. V and J are TRBV4-1 and TRBJ2-3; 9 positions match TRBD2. The CDR3 totals 18 residues. With 5 bases clipped from V and 7 bases from J, the junction kept 19 bases outside the gene matches. From germline, CDR1 is MGHRA and CDR2 YSYEKL.